These 30 T cell receptor beta chains share one sample of origin, sequenced in a study of cytomegalovirus exposure and HLA in healthy donors. The PCR contained 60 Vbeta and 13 Jbeta primers. Method: immunoSEQ multiplex PCR; TCRdb's copy keeps in-frame clones and lacks some. The table has about 130,000 clones, 80% seen once. The sample was PBMCs. The origin of the receptors is a man younger than 45 in good health and CMV-seronegative.

The rearrangement links TRBV19 to TRBJ2-6, with 9 bases fitting TRBD2. Germline CDR1 and CDR2: LNHDA and SQIVND (reference sequence). CDR3 size: 16 residues. V shed 3 bases and J 3 bases; nucleotides not matched to a gene: 3. DNA of the CDR3: TGTGCCAGTAGTATTGGCGGGAGGGGTGGGGCCAACGTCCTGACTTTC. Encoded protein: CASSIGGRGGANVLTF.

The chain couples TRBV7-9 to TRBJ2-7, with D perhaps matching TRBD2 (6 bases). This CDR3 region has 14 residues. Germline CDR1 SEHNR, CDR2 FQNEAQ (reference sequence). Trimming left V 5 bases short and J 2 bases short, with 13 bases between. The CDR3 nucleotides are TGTGCCAGCAGCATGGGACGGGAGCCCTACGAGCAGTACTTC. It specifies CASSMGREPYEQYF.

J is TRBJ2-2 and V is TRBV13, with D perhaps TRBD2 (5 bases). Trimming stripped 4 bases from V and 1 base from J, with 19 bases between. Germline CDR1 is PRHDT and CDR2 is FYEKMQ (reference sequence). The length of the CDR3 is 18 residues. The CDR3 protein is CASSSHSENLRNTGELFF. The CDR3 DNA follows: TGTGCCAGCAGCTCGCATAGCGAAAACTTACGGAACACCGGGGAGCTGTTTTTT.

V gene TRBV19 combines with J gene TRBJ2-2, with 11 bases fitting TRBD2. This CDR3 spans 15 amino acids. Germline V gene sequence: CDR1 LNHDA, CDR2 SQIVND (reference sequence). V lost 5 bases and J lost 5; bases outside the gene matches: 4. The CDR3 region is CASSPGLAVTGELFF. CDR3 nucleotide sequence: TGTGCCAGTAGTCCGGGACTAGCGGTTACCGGGGAGCTGTTTTTT.

CDR3 sequence (DNA): TGTGCCAGCAGTCCGATTCGGCTAGCCTTAGCAGATACGCAGTATTTT. Protein: CASSPIRLALADTQYF. The V call is TRBV7-9, the J call TRBJ2-3; D is possibly TRBD2 (5 bases). Germline-derived CDR1 and CDR2 are SEHNR and FQNEAQ (reference sequence). This CDR3 is 16 amino acids long. Trimming removed 6 bases from V and 4 bases from J, with 20 bases in between.

V gene TRBV19 combines with J gene TRBJ2-5, with TRBD1 identical over 8 bases. The V segment lost 6 bases and the J segment 2 bases; nucleotides outside the gene matches: 5. Germline loops: CDR1 LNHDA, CDR2 SQIVND (reference sequence). The CDR3 loop spans 14 amino acids. The CDR3 here is CASSEQGVQETQYF. The CDR3, as DNA: TGTGCCAGTAGCGAACAGGGGGTTCAAGAGACCCAGTACTTC. Complete variable domain (other parts from reference TRBV19 and TRBJ2-5): DGGITQSPKYLFRKEGQNVTLSCEQNLNHDAMYWYRQDPGQGLRLIYYSQIVNDFQKGDIAEGYSVSREKKESFPLTVTSAQKNPTAFYLCASSEQGVQETQYFGPGTRLLVL.

CDR3 loop: CASNPTSMNTEAFF. The CDR3 DNA sequence: TGTGCCAGCAACCCGACATCCATGAACACTGAAGCTTTCTTT. V gene TRBV6-1 combines with J gene TRBJ1-1; D is unclear. Trimming cost V 7 bases and J 0 bases, with 12 bases left between them. The CDR3 has 14 residues. Germline CDR1 MNHNS, CDR2 SASEGT.

The chain couples TRBV12-2 to TRBJ1-2. TRBV12-2 is a pseudogene. The CDR3 is made up of 13 amino acids. The CDR3 protein is CASRSSGSRGYTF. CDR3 nucleotide sequence: TGTGCAAGTCGCTCCTCCGGGTCGCGGGGCTACACCTTC.

The J gene is TRBJ2-3, the V gene TRBV12-5; 10 bases fit TRBD1. The CDR3 is 15 amino acids. From germline, CDR1 is LGHNT and CDR2 FRNRAP. Unmatched junction bases numbered 10, after V lost 7 bases and J lost 6 bases. For the CDR3, the DNA is TGTGCTAGTGTCAGATGGACAGGGGGTAGTGATACGCAGTATTTT. This encodes CASVRWTGGSDTQYF.

The V and J genes are TRBV7-9 and TRBJ2-7, with D hard to call. Germline V CDR1 and CDR2: SEHNR, FQNEAQ (reference sequence). This CDR3 comprises 14 residues. Trimming took off 4 bases at V and 0 bases at J, with 10 bases between the two ends. CDR3 loop: CASSSLGHSYEQYF. CDR3 bases: TGTGCCAGCAGCTCCCTAGGCCACTCCTACGAGCAGTACTTC.

The V gene is TRBV10-2, the J gene TRBJ2-7; 11 nucleotides line up with TRBD2. V trimming: 6 bases; J trimming: 2 bases; junction bases outside the gene matches: 6. In germline, CDR1 is WSHSY, CDR2 SAAADI. The CDR3 runs to 15 residues. The chain's CDR3 is CASSHGTSGPYEQYF. The CDR3, as DNA: TGCGCCAGCAGCCACGGGACTAGCGGTCCCTACGAGCAGTACTTC.

The rearrangement links TRBV27 to TRBJ2-1; 10 bases align to TRBD1. Germline CDR1 MNHEY, CDR2 SMNVEV (reference sequence). This CDR3 spans 18 amino acids. V was clipped by 8 bases and J by 3 bases; unmatched bases: 16. The CDR3 protein is CASGQGQGGLSRYNEQFF. The CDR3 DNA sequence: TGTGCCAGCGGACAAGGACAGGGGGGGCTATCCCGCTACAATGAGCAGTTCTTC.

V is TRBV6-5 and J is TRBJ1-6; 7 bases line up with TRBD1. In germline, CDR1 is MNHEY, CDR2 SVGAGI. The CDR3 is 14 amino acids. V was pared by 4 bases and J by 11 bases, with 8 bases of the junction left unmatched. CDR3 in amino acids: CASSFRTGGTPLHF. DNA of the CDR3: TGTGCCAGCAGTTTCCGGACAGGAGGGACACCCCTCCACTTT.

This clone occurred once. V is TRBV9 and J is TRBJ2-1, with 8 bases lining up with TRBD1. This CDR3 is built from 15 residues. After removal of 3 bases from V and 5 bases from J, the junction contained 7 bases not matched to a gene. Per the germline V gene, CDR1 is SGDLS and CDR2 is YYNGEE. The CDR3 DNA is TGTGCCAGCAGCGCCGGGACAGGAGCAGACAATGAGCAGTTCTTC. This codes for CASSAGTGADNEQFF.

The rearrangement links TRBV19 to TRBJ1-1, with D perhaps matching TRBD1 (6 bases). The V end lost 6 bases, the J end lost 3 bases, and 14 bases lay between the germline ends. The CDR3 totals 14 residues. Germline V lookup: CDR1 LNHDA, CDR2 SQIVND (reference sequence). DNA for the CDR3: TGTGCCAGTAGCAAGACAGGAGGTGACACTGAAGCTTTCTTT. This gives the protein CASSKTGGDTEAFF.

The chain uses TRBV4-1 and TRBJ2-2; D remains unclear. The germline gives CDR1 MGHRA, CDR2 YSYEKL. V was cut by 0 bases and J by 2 bases, with 13 bases left in between. This CDR3 contains 17 residues. The CDR3 sequence: CASSQDPSQRNTGELFF. The CDR3 nucleotides read TGCGCCAGCAGCCAAGATCCCTCCCAGCGAAACACCGGGGAGCTGTTTTTT.

This chain joins TRBV29-1 and TRBJ1-3; 9 bases are a match to TRBD1. The CDR3 length is 11 residues. Losses at the gene ends were 7 bases for V and 12 bases for J; bases not matched to a gene: 7. Germline V CDR1 and CDR2: SQVTM, ANQGSEA. This CDR3 reads CSAPQGAYIYF. The DNA of the CDR3 is TGCAGCGCCCCACAGGGGGCCTACATATATTTT. Full variable domain (missing parts from reference TRBV29-1 and TRBJ1-3): SAVISQKPSRDICQRGTSLTIQCQVDSQVTMMFWYRQQPGQSLTLIATANQGSEATYESGFVIDKFPISRPNLTFSTLTVSNMSPEDSSIYLCSAPQGAYIYFGEGSWLTVV.

This chain joins TRBV11-3 and TRBJ2-6; possible D gene TRBD2, 5 bases. The CDR3 has 16 amino acids. Trimming removed 1 base from V and 0 bases from J, with 7 bases in between. Per the germline V gene, CDR1 is SGHNT and CDR2 is YENEEA. This CDR3 is CASSLGEGSGANVLTF. The CDR3 nucleotides read TGTGCCAGCAGCTTAGGCGAGGGCTCTGGGGCCAACGTCCTGACTTTC.

This chain uses TRBV7-7 with TRBJ2-5; 8 nucleotides line up with TRBD2. The CDR3 is 15 residues long. Germline assignment: CDR1 SSHAT and CDR2 FNYEAQ (reference sequence). The V and J ends lost 2 bases and 5 bases, in that order; junction bases with no gene match: 7. The chain's CDR3 is CASSLIAGSGETQYF. The CDR3 DNA follows: TGTGCCAGCAGCTTAATAGCGGGATCAGGGGAGACCCAGTACTTC.

The chain joins TRBV30 to TRBJ1-5, with D unresolved. CDR1 is GTSNPN and CDR2 is SVGIG in the germline V gene (reference sequence). The CDR3 spans 16 residues. The V end was cut by 3 bases, the J end by 1 base, with 16 bases between. In DNA, the CDR3 is TGTGCCTGGAGCCCGTCTGTCACGAGGAGCAATCAGCCCCAGCATTTT. It encodes CAWSPSVTRSNQPQHF.

The chain couples TRBV15 to TRBJ2-2; TRBD1 agrees at 7 bases. With 6 bases clipped from V and 2 bases from J, the junction kept 3 bases outside the gene matches. Germline assignment: CDR1 LNHNV and CDR2 YYDKDF (reference sequence). This CDR3 spans 14 amino acids. For the CDR3, the DNA is TGTGCCACCAGAAGACAGGGAAACACCGGGGAGCTGTTTTTT. It yields the protein CATRRQGNTGELFF.

A remark on this clone: The same CDR3 is also encoded by other DNA sequences in this sample. V gene TRBV27 combines with J gene TRBJ2-1; 14 positions agree with TRBD2. The CDR3 spans 15 residues. Germline trimming cut 2 bases from V and 9 bases from J; bases unmatched to any gene: 3. CDR1 is MNHEY and CDR2 is SMNVEV in the germline V gene (reference sequence). As DNA, the CDR3 is TGTGCCAGCAGTTTAGGGACTAGCGGGAGCGGTGAGCAGTTCTTC. Translation gives CASSLGTSGSGEQFF.

This rearrangement joins TRBV5-4 to TRBJ1-2, with 8 nucleotides matching TRBD1. Germline lookup yields CDR1 SGHNT and CDR2 YYREEE (reference sequence). This CDR3 contains 16 residues. The J segment lost 5 bases and the V segment lost 1 base, leaving 10 bases of the junction unmatched. CDR3 nucleotides: TGTGCCAGCAGCTTGTCAGGGGGCGGCTCTGGGTATGGCTACACCTTC. Translation gives CASSLSGGGSGYGYTF.

The chain combines TRBV11-3 with TRBJ2-7; tentative D call: TRBD2 (6 bases). Germline V gives CDR1 SGHNT, CDR2 YENEEA. V dropped 2 bases and J dropped 2 bases, with 19 bases sitting between them. The CDR3 is made up of 17 amino acids. The CDR3 nucleotides are TGTGCCAGCAGCTTACTAACTAGCAGCCAAGTTGCCTACGAGCAGTACTTC. It yields the protein CASSLLTSSQVAYEQYF.

The rearrangement links TRBV10-3 to TRBJ2-7; a possible D gene is TRBD2 (5 bases). The CDR3 consists of 12 residues. Looked up from germline, CDR1 is ENHRY and CDR2 is SYGVKD. Trimming took 4 bases from V and 5 from J, leaving 9 bases between them. CDR3 sequence reads: CAISATRDEQYF. CDR3 nucleotides: TGTGCCATCAGTGCTACTAGGGACGAGCAGTACTTC.

The chain couples TRBV7-9 to TRBJ1-2, with D uncertain. Per the germline V gene, CDR1 is SEHNR and CDR2 is FQNEAQ (reference sequence). This CDR3 comprises 14 residues. V shed 8 bases and J shed 4 bases, with 17 bases lying between them. CDR3 protein: CASSPGWDPYGYTF. The CDR3 DNA is TGTGCCAGCTCACCGGGGTGGGATCCCTATGGCTACACCTTC.

The chain combines TRBV5-1 with TRBJ1-1, with 8 bases lining up with TRBD1. Germline CDR1 and CDR2: SGHRS and YFSETQ. This CDR3 has 14 amino acids. Unmatched junction bases numbered 10, after V lost 9 bases and J lost 3 bases. DNA of the CDR3: TGCGCCACTAGACCAGGGGGCGCAGACACTGAAGCTTTCTTT. Translation gives CATRPGGADTEAFF.

In nucleotides, the CDR3 is TGCAGCGTTGAAGATTCCTCCGCGCGGGGGGCTGATGAAGCTTTCTTT. Translated: CSVEDSSARGADEAFF. The chain links TRBV29-1 to TRBJ1-1; possible D gene TRBD1, 6 bases. This CDR3 is 16 amino acids long. V shed 0 bases and J shed 7 bases, with 21 bases lying between them. CDR1 SQVTM and CDR2 ANQGSEA come from the germline V gene.

The V and J genes are TRBV4-2 and TRBJ1-2; TRBD1 might be the D (6 bases). The CDR3 has 16 amino acids. The germline V and J ends were trimmed by 1 base and 2 bases, with 14 bases remaining between them. CDR1 is LGHNA, CDR2 YNFKEQ, per germline. The DNA of the CDR3 is TGTGCCAGCAGCCAAGCCTCGGACAGTTTCAACTATGGCTACACCTTC. Translated, it gives CASSQASDSFNYGYTF.

This sequence joins TRBV2 and TRBJ2-7; TRBD1 matches 9 bases. J gave up 2 bases and V 6 bases, and 5 bases lay outside the gene matches. There are 14 residues in the CDR3. Per germline, CDR1 SNHLY and CDR2 FYNNEI. The CDR3 is CASRGTGTPYEQYF. The CDR3 region has the DNA TGTGCCAGCAGAGGGACAGGGACACCCTACGAGCAGTACTTC.